This entry describes one T cell receptor (beta chain). Repertoires were generated with immunoSEQ multiplex PCR, while TCRdb's copy carries only in-frame clones and drops some. The sample holds some 340,000 clones, roughly 80% seen once. Treatment specified: some 19 received Ad26.COV2.S at low or high dose, single or two shots; about 5 received placebo; per-sample allocation not given. Samples were taken on day 63 after the first vaccine or placebo injection. An adult donor aged 18-55 years was enrolled in Boston. This sample was taken from a study of Ad26.COV2.S vaccination and SARS-CoV-2 variants. The clonotype comes from a person between 18 and 65 years old who received the Ad26.COV2.S COVID-19 vaccine or a placebo. The sample here was peripheral blood, taken in a trial of Ad26.COV2.S vaccine versus placebo.

The CDR3 is CSVAPPTSGGRGTQYF. The CDR3 DNA is TGCAGCGTTGCCCCCCCCACTAGCGGGGGGCGGGGTACGCAGTATTTT. The genes are TRBV29-1 and TRBJ2-3, with TRBD2 matching 12 bases. V shed 4 bases and J 8 bases; nucleotides not matched to a gene: 13. The CDR3 loop spans 16 amino acids. Germline loops: CDR1 SQVTM, CDR2 ANQGSEA.